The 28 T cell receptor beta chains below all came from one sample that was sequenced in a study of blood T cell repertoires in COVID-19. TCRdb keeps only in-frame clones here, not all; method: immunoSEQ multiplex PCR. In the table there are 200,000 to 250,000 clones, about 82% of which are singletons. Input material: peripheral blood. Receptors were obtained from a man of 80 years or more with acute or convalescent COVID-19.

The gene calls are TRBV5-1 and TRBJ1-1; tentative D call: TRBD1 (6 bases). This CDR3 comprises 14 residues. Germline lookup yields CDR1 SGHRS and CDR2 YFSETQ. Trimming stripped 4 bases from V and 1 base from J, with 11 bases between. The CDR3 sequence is CASSEQGWNTEAFF. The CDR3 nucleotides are TGCGCCAGCAGCGAGCAGGGGTGGAACACTGAAGCTTTCTTT.

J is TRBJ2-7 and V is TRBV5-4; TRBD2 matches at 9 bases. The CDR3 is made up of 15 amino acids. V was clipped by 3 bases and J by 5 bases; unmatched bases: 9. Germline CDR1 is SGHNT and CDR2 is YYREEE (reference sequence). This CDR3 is CASSSPGLASDEQYF. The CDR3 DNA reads TGTGCCAGCAGCTCACCGGGACTAGCATCGGACGAGCAGTACTTC.

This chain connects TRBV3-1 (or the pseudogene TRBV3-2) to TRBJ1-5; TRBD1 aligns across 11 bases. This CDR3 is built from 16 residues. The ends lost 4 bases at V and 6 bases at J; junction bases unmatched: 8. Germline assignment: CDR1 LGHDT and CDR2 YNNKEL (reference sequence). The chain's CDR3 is CASSRAGTGGSQPQHF. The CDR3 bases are TGTGCCAGCAGCCGGGCCGGGACAGGGGGAAGTCAGCCCCAGCATTTT.

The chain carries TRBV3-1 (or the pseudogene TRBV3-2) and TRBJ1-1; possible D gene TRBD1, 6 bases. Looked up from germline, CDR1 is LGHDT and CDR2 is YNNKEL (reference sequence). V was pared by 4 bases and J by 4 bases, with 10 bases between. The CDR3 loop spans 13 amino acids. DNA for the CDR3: TGTGCCAGCAGCCTATTCAGGGGCACTGAAGCTTTCTTT. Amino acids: CASSLFRGTEAFF.

The CDR3 spells CASSRGQGAMNTEAFF. CDR3 nucleotide sequence: TGTGCCAGCTCCCGCGGACAGGGGGCGATGAACACTGAAGCTTTCTTT. V gene TRBV18 combines with J gene TRBJ1-1; 11 bases line up with TRBD1. V trimming: 6 bases; J trimming: 0 bases; junction bases outside the gene matches: 6. CDR1 is KGHSH and CDR2 is LQKENI in the germline V gene. The length of the CDR3 is 16 residues.

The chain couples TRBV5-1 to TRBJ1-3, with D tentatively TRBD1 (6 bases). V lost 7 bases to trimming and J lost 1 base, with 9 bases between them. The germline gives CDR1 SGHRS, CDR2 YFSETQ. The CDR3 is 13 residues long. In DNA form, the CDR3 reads TGCGCCAGCGGTCAGGGGTCTGGAAACACCATATATTTT. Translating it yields CASGQGSGNTIYF.

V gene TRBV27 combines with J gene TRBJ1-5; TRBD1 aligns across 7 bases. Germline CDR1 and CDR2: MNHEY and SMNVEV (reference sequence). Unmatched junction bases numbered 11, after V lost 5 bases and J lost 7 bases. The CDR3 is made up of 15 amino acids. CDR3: CASSPRRGGGQPQHF. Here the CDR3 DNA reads TGTGCCAGCAGTCCGAGGCGAGGGGGCGGGCAGCCCCAGCATTTT.

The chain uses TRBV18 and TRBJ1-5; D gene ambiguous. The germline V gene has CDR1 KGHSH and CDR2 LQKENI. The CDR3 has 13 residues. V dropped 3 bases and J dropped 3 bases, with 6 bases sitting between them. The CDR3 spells CASSPGDNQPQHF. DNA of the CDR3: TGTGCCAGCTCACCGGGCGACAATCAGCCCCAGCATTTT. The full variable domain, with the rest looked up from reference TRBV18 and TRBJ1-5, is NAGVMQNPRHLVRRRGQEARLRCSPMKGHSHVYWYRQLPEEGLKFMVYLQKENIIDESGMPKERFSAEFPKEGPSILRIQQVVRGDSAAYFCASSPGDNQPQHFGDGTRLSIL.

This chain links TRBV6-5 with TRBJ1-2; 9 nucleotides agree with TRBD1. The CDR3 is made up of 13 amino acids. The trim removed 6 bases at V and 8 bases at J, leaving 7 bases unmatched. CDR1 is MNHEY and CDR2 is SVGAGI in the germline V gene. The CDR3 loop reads CASSWDRERGYTF. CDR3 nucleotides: TGTGCCAGCAGCTGGGACAGGGAAAGGGGCTACACCTTC.

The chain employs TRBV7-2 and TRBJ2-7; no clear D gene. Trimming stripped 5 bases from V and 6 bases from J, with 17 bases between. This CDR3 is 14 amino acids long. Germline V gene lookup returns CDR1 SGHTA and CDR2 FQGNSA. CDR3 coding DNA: TGTGCCAGCAGCCCTAGAGGATCCTACGGCGAGCAGTACTTC. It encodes CASSPRGSYGEQYF.

CDR3 protein: CASSFLMTGAHYEQYF. The CDR3 DNA sequence: TGTGCCAGCAGCTTTTTGATGACAGGGGCTCACTACGAGCAGTACTTC. The chain employs TRBV11-1 and TRBJ2-7; 8 positions match TRBD1. V was pared by 3 bases and J by 3 bases, with 10 bases of the junction left unmatched. CDR3 size: 16 residues. Germline values: CDR1 SGHAT, CDR2 FQDESV (reference sequence). Combining the CDR3 with reference TRBV11-1 and TRBJ2-7 gives the whole variable domain EAEVAQSPRYKITEKSQAVAFWCDPISGHATLYWYRQILGQGPELLVQFQDESVVDDSQLPKDRFSAERLKGVDSTLKIQPAELGDSAMYLCASSFLMTGAHYEQYFGPGTRLTVT.

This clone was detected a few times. The CDR3 protein is CASSHSGGADGEQFF. CDR3 bases: TGTGCCAGCAGCCATAGCGGGGGGGCCGATGGTGAGCAGTTCTTC. The chain combines TRBV5-4 with TRBJ2-1; 11 bases align to TRBD2. The CDR3 has 15 residues. Germline V gene data show CDR1 as SGHNT and CDR2 as YYREEE (reference sequence). The ends lost 4 bases at V and 9 bases at J; junction bases unmatched: 9.

CDR3 sequence reads: CASSQPSGATLRQYF. Here the CDR3 DNA reads TGCGCCAGCAGCCAACCCTCTGGGGCGACGTTAAGGCAGTACTTC. The chain recombines TRBV4-1 with TRBJ2-7, with a weak D call TRBD1 (5 bases). CDR1 is MGHRA and CDR2 is YSYEKL in the germline V gene. With 2 bases removed from V and 9 bases from J, the gap between germline ends came to 20 bases. The CDR3 consists of 15 residues.

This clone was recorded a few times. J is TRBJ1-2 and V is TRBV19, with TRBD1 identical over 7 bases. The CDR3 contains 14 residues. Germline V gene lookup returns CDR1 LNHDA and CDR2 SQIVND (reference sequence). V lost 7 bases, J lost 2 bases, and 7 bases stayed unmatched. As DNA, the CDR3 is TGTGCCAGTATTTCAAGGGGGCCGAACTATGGCTACACCTTC. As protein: CASISRGPNYGYTF. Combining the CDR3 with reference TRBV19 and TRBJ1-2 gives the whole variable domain DGGITQSPKYLFRKEGQNVTLSCEQNLNHDAMYWYRQDPGQGLRLIYYSQIVNDFQKGDIAEGYSVSREKKESFPLTVTSAQKNPTAFYLCASISRGPNYGYTFGSGTRLTVV.

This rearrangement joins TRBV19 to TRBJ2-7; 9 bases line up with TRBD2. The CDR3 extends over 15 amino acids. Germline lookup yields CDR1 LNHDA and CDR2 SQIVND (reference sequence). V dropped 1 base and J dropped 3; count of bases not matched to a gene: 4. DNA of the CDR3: TGTGCCAGTAGTATAGTACTAGCGGGCATCTACGAGCAGTACTTC. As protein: CASSIVLAGIYEQYF.

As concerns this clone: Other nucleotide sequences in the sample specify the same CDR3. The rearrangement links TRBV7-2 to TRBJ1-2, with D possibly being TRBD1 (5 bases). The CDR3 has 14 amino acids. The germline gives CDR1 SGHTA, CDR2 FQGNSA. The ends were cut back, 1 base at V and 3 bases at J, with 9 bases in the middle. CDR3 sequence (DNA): TGTGCCAGCAGCTTAGGGCCGGGGGACTATGGCTACACCTTC. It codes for CASSLGPGDYGYTF.

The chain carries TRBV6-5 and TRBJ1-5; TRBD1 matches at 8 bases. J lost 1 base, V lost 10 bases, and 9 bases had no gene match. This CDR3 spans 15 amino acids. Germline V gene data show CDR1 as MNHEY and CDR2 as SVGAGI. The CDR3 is CATGQGLRSNQPQHF. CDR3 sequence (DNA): TGTGCCACAGGACAGGGCTTGAGGAGCAATCAGCCCCAGCATTTT.

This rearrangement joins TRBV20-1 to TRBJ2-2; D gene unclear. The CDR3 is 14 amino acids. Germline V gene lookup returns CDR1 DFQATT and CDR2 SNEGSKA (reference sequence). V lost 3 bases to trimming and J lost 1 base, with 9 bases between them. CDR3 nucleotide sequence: TGCAGTGCTAGTCCCCACAGGAACACCGGGGAGCTGTTTTTT. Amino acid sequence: CSASPHRNTGELFF.

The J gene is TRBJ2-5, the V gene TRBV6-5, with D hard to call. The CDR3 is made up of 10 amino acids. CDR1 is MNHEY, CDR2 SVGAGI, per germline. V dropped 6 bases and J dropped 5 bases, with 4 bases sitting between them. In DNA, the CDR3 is TGTGCCAGCAGAGAGGAGACCCAGTACTTC. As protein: CASREETQYF.

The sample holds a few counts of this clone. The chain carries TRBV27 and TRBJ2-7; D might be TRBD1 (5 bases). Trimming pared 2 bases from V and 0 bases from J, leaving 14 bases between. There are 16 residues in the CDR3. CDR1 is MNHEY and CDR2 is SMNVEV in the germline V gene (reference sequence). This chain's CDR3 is CASSLTRTGYSYEQYF. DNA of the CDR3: TGTGCCAGCAGTTTAACCCGTACAGGATACTCCTACGAGCAGTACTTC.

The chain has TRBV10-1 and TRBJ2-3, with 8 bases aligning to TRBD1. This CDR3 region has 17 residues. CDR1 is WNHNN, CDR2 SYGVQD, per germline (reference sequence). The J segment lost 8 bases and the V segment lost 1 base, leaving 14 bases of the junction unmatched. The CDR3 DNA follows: TGCGCCAGCAGTGAGTGGCCCCAGGGGGCCTGGGAGAGTACGCAGTATTTT. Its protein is CASSEWPQGAWESTQYF.

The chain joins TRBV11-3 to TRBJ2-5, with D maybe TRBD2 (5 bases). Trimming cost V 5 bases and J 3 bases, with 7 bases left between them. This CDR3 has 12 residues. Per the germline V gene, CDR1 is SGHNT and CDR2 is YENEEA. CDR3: CASSQREETQYF. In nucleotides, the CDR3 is TGTGCCAGCAGCCAGAGGGAAGAGACCCAGTACTTC.

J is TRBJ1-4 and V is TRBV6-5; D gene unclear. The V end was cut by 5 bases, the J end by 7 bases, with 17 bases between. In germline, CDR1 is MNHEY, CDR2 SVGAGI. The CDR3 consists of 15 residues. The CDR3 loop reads CASSKNTPRAEKLFF. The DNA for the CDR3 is TGTGCCAGCAGTAAAAACACCCCGAGGGCTGAAAAACTGTTTTTT.

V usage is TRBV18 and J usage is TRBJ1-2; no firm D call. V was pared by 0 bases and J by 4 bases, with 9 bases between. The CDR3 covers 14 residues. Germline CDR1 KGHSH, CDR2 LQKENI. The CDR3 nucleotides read TGTGCCAGCTCACCACCCCAGCGGGTCTATGGCTACACCTTC. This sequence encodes CASSPPQRVYGYTF. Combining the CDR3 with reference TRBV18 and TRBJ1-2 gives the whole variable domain NAGVMQNPRHLVRRRGQEARLRCSPMKGHSHVYWYRQLPEEGLKFMVYLQKENIIDESGMPKERFSAEFPKEGPSILRIQQVVRGDSAAYFCASSPPQRVYGYTFGSGTRLTVV.

The CDR3, as DNA: TGTGCCAGCAGTGACAGGACCTCGGGGACACAAGTTTATGACTATGGCTACACCTTC. This sequence encodes CASSDRTSGTQVYDYGYTF. This rearrangement joins TRBV6-4 to TRBJ1-2, with D maybe TRBD1 (6 bases). This CDR3 spans 19 amino acids. V lost 2 bases and J 3 bases, leaving 25 bases between the germline ends. Germline V gene lookup returns CDR1 MRHNA and CDR2 SNTAGT.

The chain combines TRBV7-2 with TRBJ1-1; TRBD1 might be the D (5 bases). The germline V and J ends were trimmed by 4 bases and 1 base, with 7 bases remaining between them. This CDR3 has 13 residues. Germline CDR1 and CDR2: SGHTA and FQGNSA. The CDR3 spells CASSSQENTEAFF. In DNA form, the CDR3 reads TGTGCCAGCAGCTCACAGGAGAACACTGAAGCTTTCTTT.

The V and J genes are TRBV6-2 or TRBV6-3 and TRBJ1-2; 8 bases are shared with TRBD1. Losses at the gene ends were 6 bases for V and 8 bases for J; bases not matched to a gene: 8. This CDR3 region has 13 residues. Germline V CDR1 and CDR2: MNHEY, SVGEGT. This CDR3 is CASSPGTGTGYTF. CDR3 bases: TGTGCCAGCAGCCCTGGGACAGGAACCGGCTACACCTTC.

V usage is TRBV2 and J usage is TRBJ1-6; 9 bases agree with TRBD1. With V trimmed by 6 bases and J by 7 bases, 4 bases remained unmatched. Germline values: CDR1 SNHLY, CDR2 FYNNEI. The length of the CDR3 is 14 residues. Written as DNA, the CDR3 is TGTGCCAGCAGCATAGGACAGGGGAATTCACCCCTCCACTTT. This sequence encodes CASSIGQGNSPLHF.